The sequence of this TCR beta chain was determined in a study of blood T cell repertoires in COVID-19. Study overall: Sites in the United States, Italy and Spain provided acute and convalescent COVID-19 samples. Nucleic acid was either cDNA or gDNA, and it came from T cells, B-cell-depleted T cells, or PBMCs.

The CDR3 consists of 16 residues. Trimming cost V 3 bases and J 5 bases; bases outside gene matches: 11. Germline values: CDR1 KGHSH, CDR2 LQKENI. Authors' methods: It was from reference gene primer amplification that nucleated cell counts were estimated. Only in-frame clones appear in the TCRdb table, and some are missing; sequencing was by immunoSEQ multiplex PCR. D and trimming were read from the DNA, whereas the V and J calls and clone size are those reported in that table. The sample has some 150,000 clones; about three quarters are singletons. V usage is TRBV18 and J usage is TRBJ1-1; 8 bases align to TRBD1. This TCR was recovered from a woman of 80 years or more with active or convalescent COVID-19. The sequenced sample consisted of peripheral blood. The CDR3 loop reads CASSPQGARGETEAFF. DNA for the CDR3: TGTGCCAGCTCACCTCAGGGGGCCAGAGGCGAGACTGAAGCTTTCTTT.